This T cell receptor (beta chain) is from a study of T cells in Graves' hyperthyroidism and ophthalmopathy. Study context: Before treatment of any kind, peripheral blood was taken at initial diagnosis.

This clonotype has a count of ten or more. Template material for amplifying TCR beta CDR3 regions consisted of RNA transcripts. RT-PCR in the first round (using the HTBI primer set) targeted the TCR CDR3. TCRdb re-called the multiplex PCR reads with MiXCR, one entry per CDR3 protein. The sample lists fewer than 650,000 distinct CDR3 sequences, around 14% occurring once. Per germline, CDR1 KGHSH and CDR2 LQKENI. The CDR3 sequence is 15 residues long. The ends were cut back, 1 base at V and 2 bases at J, with 10 bases in the middle. This TCR came from a woman between 25 and 40 years old with Graves' hyperthyroidism that later progressed to Graves' ophthalmopathy. The sample consisted of blood. The rearrangement joins TRBV18 to TRBJ2-3; D tentatively reads TRBD1 or TRBD2 (5 bases each). The CDR3 sequence: CASSPRWGSTDTQYF. The CDR3 bases are TGTGCCAGCTCACCACGATGGGGGTCCACAGATACGCAGTATTTT.